The next 30 T cell receptor beta chains were all read from a single sample in a study of OX40 agonist ivuxolimab in advanced cancers. TCRdb's copy holds only in-frame clones and misses some; the assay was immunoSEQ multiplex PCR. The repertoire has 55,000 to 75,000 clones, about 89% of them found once; the top ten carry around 2.3%. Here the sequenced sample was CD4+ or CD8+ T cells sorted from blood, taken in a trial of the OX40 agonist ivuxolimab. The receptors originated from an adult with an advanced solid tumor such as melanoma, head and neck, liver or kidney cancer.

This chain joins TRBV28 and TRBJ1-2; 8 bases match TRBD1. The trim removed 10 bases at V and 8 bases at J, leaving 15 bases unmatched. Germline V gene lookup returns CDR1 MDHEN and CDR2 SYDVKM. CDR3 size: 14 residues. CDR3 in DNA: TGTGCCACTCTCAGGGGGCGGGCTACCGACGGCTACACCTTC. It codes for CATLRGRATDGYTF.

This clone was seen only a few times. This chain connects TRBV5-1 to TRBJ1-5; D gene unclear. Trimming removed 1 base from V and 2 bases from J, with 10 bases in between. CDR1 SGHRS and CDR2 YFSETQ come from the germline V gene. The CDR3 length is 15 residues. In DNA, the CDR3 is TGCGCCAGCAGCTTGTGGGGAGGTGGCAATCAGCCCCAGCATTTT. Its protein product is CASSLWGGGNQPQHF.

On this clone: Other DNA sequences in the sample encode the same CDR3. The rearrangement links TRBV28 to TRBJ1-3, with 8 positions matching TRBD1. In germline, CDR1 is MDHEN, CDR2 SYDVKM. CDR3 size: 15 residues. V gave up 5 bases and J gave up 4 bases; unmatched junction bases: 7. The CDR3 DNA is TGTGCCAGCAGTCCGACCGGGACAGGCGGAAACACCATATATTTT. It codes for CASSPTGTGGNTIYF.

Only one count was recorded for this clone. The gene calls are TRBV19 and TRBJ2-4, with 7 bases lining up with TRBD1. Germline V gene lookup returns CDR1 LNHDA and CDR2 SQIVND (reference sequence). This CDR3 has 15 residues. After removal of 4 bases from V and 4 bases from J, the junction contained 7 bases not matched to a gene. CDR3 region: CASSTGTGEKNIQYF. CDR3 bases: TGTGCCAGTAGTACCGGCACAGGGGAGAAAAACATTCAGTACTTC. Full variable domain (remainder filled in from reference TRBV19 and TRBJ2-4): DGGITQSPKYLFRKEGQNVTLSCEQNLNHDAMYWYRQDPGQGLRLIYYSQIVNDFQKGDIAEGYSVSREKKESFPLTVTSAQKNPTAFYLCASSTGTGEKNIQYFGAGTRLSVL.

The genes are TRBV2 and TRBJ1-2; D is perhaps TRBD1 (5 bases). Germline CDR1 SNHLY, CDR2 FYNNEI. This CDR3 has 12 amino acids. Trimming shortened V by 7 bases and J by 2 bases, and 8 bases separated the two germline ends. The CDR3: CASTEGNYGYTF. The CDR3 nucleotides are TGTGCCAGCACGGAGGGGAACTATGGCTACACCTTC. Full variable domain (missing parts from reference TRBV2 and TRBJ1-2): EPEVTQTPSHQVTQMGQEVILRCVPISNHLYFYWYRQILGQKVEFLVSFYNNEISEKSEIFDDQFSVERPDGSNFTLKIRSTKLEDSAMYFCASTEGNYGYTFGSGTRLTVV.

The rearrangement links TRBV7-9 to TRBJ2-1; 9 bases agree with TRBD2. Germline loops: CDR1 SEHNR, CDR2 FQNEAQ (reference sequence). Losses at the gene ends were 5 bases for V and 4 bases for J; bases not matched to a gene: 12. The CDR3 is 17 residues long. The CDR3 loop is CASSPEFGTSLYNEQFF. The CDR3 nucleotides read TGTGCCAGCAGCCCAGAATTCGGGACTAGCCTTTACAATGAGCAGTTCTTC.

This chain links TRBV12-5 with TRBJ2-3, with 9 nucleotides matching TRBD2. Germline V lookup: CDR1 LGHNT, CDR2 FRNRAP. The length of the CDR3 is 13 residues. The V and J ends lost 5 bases and 6 bases, in that order; junction bases with no gene match: 3. The CDR3 loop reads CASGDSGGDTQYF. Here the CDR3 DNA reads TGTGCTAGTGGTGATAGCGGGGGCGATACGCAGTATTTT.

CDR3 amino acids: CASRTGGPGGYTF. CDR3 bases: TGTGCCAGCAGGACAGGGGGCCCGGGGGGCTACACCTTC. The J gene is TRBJ1-2, the V gene TRBV6-5, with 10 bases lining up with TRBD1. The V and J ends lost 6 bases and 8 bases, in that order; junction bases with no gene match: 6. The length of the CDR3 is 13 residues. Per germline, CDR1 MNHEY and CDR2 SVGAGI.

The table lists this clone with a count of one. The chain recombines TRBV11-1 with TRBJ2-3, with 9 bases lining up with TRBD1. Germline CDR1 and CDR2: SGHAT and FQDESV (reference sequence). With 1 base clipped from V and 6 bases from J, the junction kept 2 bases outside the gene matches. This CDR3 comprises 14 residues. CDR3 protein: CASSLDRGPDTQYF. CDR3 nucleotide sequence: TGTGCCAGCAGCTTAGACAGGGGGCCTGATACGCAGTATTTT. The whole variable domain, filled in from reference TRBV11-1 and TRBJ2-3, reads EAEVAQSPRYKITEKSQAVAFWCDPISGHATLYWYRQILGQGPELLVQFQDESVVDDSQLPKDRFSAERLKGVDSTLKIQPAELGDSAMYLCASSLDRGPDTQYFGPGTRLTVL.

The chain employs TRBV11-3 and TRBJ1-1; D ambiguous. Trimming took 5 bases from V and 0 from J, leaving 7 bases between them. This CDR3 is built from 13 residues. CDR1 and CDR2 from the germline V gene are SGHNT and YENEEA. The CDR3 DNA follows: TGTGCCAGCAGCCAAAACATGAACACTGAAGCTTTCTTT. Protein: CASSQNMNTEAFF. The variable domain in full, completed from reference TRBV11-3 and TRBJ1-1, reads EAGVVQSPRYKIIEKKQPVAFWCNPISGHNTLYWYLQNLGQGPELLIRYENEEAVDDSQLPKDRFSAERLKGVDSTLKIQPAELGDSAVYLCASSQNMNTEAFFGQGTRLTVV.

This chain links TRBV20-1 with TRBJ1-2; D is uncertain. The CDR3 is 10 residues long. The V gene lost 5 bases and the J gene lost 6 bases, with 7 bases spanning the gap. Germline V gives CDR1 DFQATT, CDR2 SNEGSKA (reference sequence). CDR3 nucleotide sequence: TGCAGTGCTGGCCGAAATGGCTACACCTTC. This translates into CSAGRNGYTF.

V is TRBV5-6 and J is TRBJ1-3; no clear D. In germline, CDR1 is SGHDT, CDR2 YYEEEE. This CDR3 is 12 amino acids long. Trimming stripped 6 bases from V and 2 bases from J, with 6 bases between. The CDR3 nucleotides read TGTGCCAGCACCTCCCCTGGAAACACCATATATTTT. Its protein is CASTSPGNTIYF.

The chain couples TRBV7-2 to TRBJ2-2; 7 positions agree with TRBD2. Germline CDR1 SGHTA, CDR2 FQGNSA. With 5 bases clipped from V and 3 bases from J, the junction kept 12 bases outside the gene matches. The CDR3 covers 17 residues. The CDR3 nucleotides read TGTGCCAGCAGCCCAGGGAGGGGACCGGAGGACACCGGGGAGCTGTTTTTT. This gives the protein CASSPGRGPEDTGELFF.

The CDR3 DNA reads as TGTGCCAGCAGTCCTACCGGGACAGACCCAAACATTCAGTACTTC. It specifies CASSPTGTDPNIQYF. The chain combines TRBV5-4 with TRBJ2-4; TRBD1 aligns across 7 bases. CDR1 is SGHNT, CDR2 YYREEE, per germline (reference sequence). This CDR3 comprises 15 residues. The J segment lost 6 bases and the V segment lost 5 bases, leaving 11 bases of the junction unmatched.

The chain carries TRBV28 and TRBJ2-7, with D perhaps assigned TRBD1 or TRBD2 (5 bases each). V gave up 7 bases and J gave up 2 bases, with 15 bases separating them. CDR3 size: 14 residues. CDR1 and CDR2 (germline): MDHEN, SYDVKM. As DNA, the CDR3 is TGTGCCAGCACCCCGGGACGGTGGGCCTACGAGCAGTACTTC. It codes for CASTPGRWAYEQYF.

The chain uses TRBV7-2 and TRBJ1-4; D not certain. This CDR3 has 14 residues. The germline V gene encodes CDR1 SGHTA and CDR2 FQGNSA. V lost 5 bases, J lost 0 bases, and 7 bases lay in between. CDR3 nucleotide sequence: TGTGCCAGCAGCCCGGCGGCAACTAATGAAAAACTGTTTTTT. Amino acid sequence: CASSPAATNEKLFF.

The chain joins TRBV5-1 to TRBJ2-1; D is perhaps TRBD1 or TRBD2 (6 bases each). From germline, CDR1 is SGHRS and CDR2 YFSETQ. V was shortened by 6 bases and J by 0 bases, with 13 bases between the two germline ends. The CDR3 is made up of 15 amino acids. In nucleotides, the CDR3 is TGCGCCAGCAATCAGGGGACTGCCTCCTACAATGAGCAGTTCTTC. Its translation is CASNQGTASYNEQFF.

This CDR3 is CASSPGQYTDTQYF. The DNA for the CDR3 is TGTGCCAGCTCACCAGGACAGTACACAGATACGCAGTATTTT. The chain is built from TRBV18 and TRBJ2-3; maybe TRBD1 (6 bases). This CDR3 region has 14 residues. V was cut by 2 bases and J by 2 bases, with 8 bases left in between. Germline CDR1 and CDR2: KGHSH and LQKENI.

The chain combines TRBV28 with TRBJ1-6, with 9 bases fitting TRBD1. After removal of 5 bases from V and 4 bases from J, the junction contained 6 bases not matched to a gene. In germline, CDR1 is MDHEN, CDR2 SYDVKM. The CDR3 has 16 amino acids. The CDR3 protein is CASSGGTGRYNSPLHF. The CDR3 coding sequence is TGTGCCAGCAGTGGTGGGACAGGGCGATATAATTCACCCCTCCACTTT.

This clone was recorded once. Mismatch with germline at one junction end may stem from a read error. The chain employs TRBV29-1 and TRBJ2-3; 10 positions agree with TRBD1. Germline loops: CDR1 SQVTM, CDR2 ANQGSEA. The CDR3 extends over 15 amino acids. The CDR3 spells CSVWNGDRGGDAQYF. CDR3 in DNA: TGCAGCGTTTGGAACGGGGACAGGGGTGGAGATGCGCAGTATTTT.

The J gene is TRBJ2-7, the V gene TRBV13; D remains unclear. The CDR3 sequence is 11 residues long. Germline values: CDR1 PRHDT, CDR2 FYEKMQ (reference sequence). V was shortened by 0 bases and J by 6 bases, with 3 bases between the two germline ends. Here the CDR3 DNA reads TGTGCCAGCAGCTTAGGGGGCGAGCAGTACTTC. Translation gives CASSLGGEQYF.

This clone was seen just once. The genes are TRBV7-9 and TRBJ2-3; 10 positions match TRBD2. V was pared by 4 bases and J by 2 bases, with 3 bases of the junction left unmatched. The germline V gene encodes CDR1 SEHNR and CDR2 FQNEAQ (reference sequence). CDR3 size: 15 residues. The CDR3 loop is CASSSSGGNTDTQYF. Here the CDR3 DNA reads TGTGCCAGCAGCTCTAGCGGGGGAAACACAGATACGCAGTATTTT.

The V call is TRBV20-1, the J call TRBJ2-1; no definite D call. Germline CDR1 and CDR2: DFQATT and SNEGSKA (reference sequence). CDR3 size: 11 residues. Trimming cost V 7 bases and J 4 bases, with 8 bases left between them. The chain's CDR3 is CSGLRYNEQFF. CDR3 in DNA: TGCAGTGGGTTGAGGTACAATGAGCAGTTCTTC.

The V call is TRBV7-9, the J call TRBJ1-2, with D possibly being TRBD1 (5 bases). Germline-derived CDR1 and CDR2 are SEHNR and FQNEAQ (reference sequence). This CDR3 has 12 residues. Trimming removed 5 bases from V and 14 bases from J, with 18 bases in between. The chain's CDR3 is CASSPLAGAETF. CDR3 nucleotide sequence: TGTGCCAGCAGCCCCTTAGCTGGGGCTGAAACCTTC. The variable domain in full, completed from reference TRBV7-9 and TRBJ1-2, reads DTGVSQNPRHKITKRGQNVTFRCDPISEHNRLYWYRQTLGQGPEFLTYFQNEAQLEKSRLLSDRFSAERPKGSFSTLEIQRTEQGDSAMYLCASSPLAGAETFGSGTRLTVV.

This clone was picked up one time. The chain is built from TRBV6-4 and TRBJ1-1; TRBD1 agrees at 7 bases. CDR1 and CDR2 from the germline V gene are MRHNA and SNTAGT. This CDR3 is 13 amino acids long. Unmatched junction bases numbered 2, after V lost 3 bases and J lost 4 bases. The CDR3 bases are TGTGCCAGCAGTGAACAGGGGTTCACTGAAGCTTTCTTT. Protein: CASSEQGFTEAFF.

The CDR3 reads CASSPALSALAYNEQFF. CDR3 in DNA: TGTGCCAGCAGCCCCGCCCTTAGCGCGCTAGCTTACAATGAGCAGTTCTTC. The V gene is TRBV9, the J gene TRBJ2-1; a possible D gene is TRBD2 (5 bases). The germline gives CDR1 SGDLS, CDR2 YYNGEE. The CDR3 sequence is 17 residues long. Deletions cut 4 bases from V and 4 bases from J, with 21 bases between.

A single count supports this clone. The V gene is TRBV19, the J gene TRBJ2-6, with D uncertain. The germline CDR1 and CDR2 sequences are LNHDA and SQIVND (reference sequence). This CDR3 is built from 16 residues. Trimming took 4 bases from V and 0 from J, leaving 10 bases between them. The CDR3 region is CASSTGRISGANVLTF. CDR3 sequence (DNA): TGTGCCAGTAGTACCGGACGGATCTCTGGGGCCAACGTCCTGACTTTC.

The V call is TRBV7-9, the J call TRBJ1-3, with 9 bases matching TRBD1. Trimming at V came to 3 bases and at J to 4 bases, leaving 7 bases not matched to a gene. The CDR3 totals 16 residues. Germline assignment: CDR1 SEHNR and CDR2 FQNEAQ (reference sequence). CDR3 in DNA: TGTGCCAGCAGCTTCCTACAGGGGGCGGGCGGAAACACCATATATTTT. This gives the protein CASSFLQGAGGNTIYF.

The chain carries TRBV5-6 and TRBJ1-5; D unclear. This CDR3 contains 15 residues. The V end was cut by 1 base, the J end by 4 bases, with 12 bases between. Germline-derived CDR1 and CDR2 are SGHDT and YYEEEE. The CDR3 sequence: CASSLQAGGNQPQHF. The CDR3 DNA follows: TGTGCCAGCAGCTTGCAGGCCGGTGGGAATCAGCCCCAGCATTTT.

This chain connects TRBV20-1 to TRBJ1-5, with unresolved D. CDR3 length equals 11 residues. Trimming took off 5 bases at V and 7 bases at J, with 9 bases between the two ends. Germline lookup yields CDR1 DFQATT and CDR2 SNEGSKA (reference sequence). CDR3 nucleotide sequence: TGCAGTGCTTGGCTTGGGCAGCCCCAGCATTTT. Encoded protein: CSAWLGQPQHF.